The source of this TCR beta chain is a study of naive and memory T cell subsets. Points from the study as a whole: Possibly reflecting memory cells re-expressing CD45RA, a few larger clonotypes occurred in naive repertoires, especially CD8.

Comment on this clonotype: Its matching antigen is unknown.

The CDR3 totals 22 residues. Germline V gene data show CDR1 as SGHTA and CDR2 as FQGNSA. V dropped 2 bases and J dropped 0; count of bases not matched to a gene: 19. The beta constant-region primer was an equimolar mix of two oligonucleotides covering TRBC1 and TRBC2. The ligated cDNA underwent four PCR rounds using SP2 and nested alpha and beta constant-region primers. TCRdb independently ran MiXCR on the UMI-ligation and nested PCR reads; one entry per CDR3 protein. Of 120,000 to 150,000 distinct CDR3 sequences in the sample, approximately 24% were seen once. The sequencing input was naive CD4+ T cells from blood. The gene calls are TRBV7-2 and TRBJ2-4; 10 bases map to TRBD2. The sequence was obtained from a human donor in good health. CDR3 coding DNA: TGTGCCAGCAGCTTACCTATAAAAGGGGAAGTAGCGGGAGGATTAGCCAAAAACATTCAGTACTTC. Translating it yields CASSLPIKGEVAGGLAKNIQYF.